Listed below are T cell receptor beta chains from one sample, sequenced in a study of blood T cell repertoires in COVID-19. Clones were read by immunoSEQ multiplex PCR, and TCRdb kept only the in-frame ones, dropping some. The data hold some 260,000 clones, with around 89% observed a single time. The sample taken for sequencing was PBMCs or T cells enriched from blood (not recorded which). The receptors shown here come from a man in his forties who had recovered from COVID-19. Both conserved end residues are part of each CDR3. The D gene is left open where the match is weak. Clone sizes are given selectively: once, few, many, or a class where the clone is expanded.

j_call	d_call	clone_size	v_call	cdr3_nt	cdr3_aa
TRBJ2-3	NA	NA	TRBV27	TGTGCCAGCAGTCCCCAGGATACAGGAGTCACAGATACGCAGTATTTT	CASSPQDTGVTDTQYF
TRBJ1-3	NA	NA	TRBV27	TGTGCCAGCAGTTTGACGGGAGAATACTCTGGAAACACCATATATTTT	CASSLTGEYSGNTIYF
TRBJ2-3	NA	NA	TRBV10-3	TGTGCCATCAGGGGCGGGACAGATACGCAGTATTTT	CAIRGGTDTQYF
TRBJ1-2	NA	NA	TRBV5-1	TGCGCCAGCAGCTTCGGGGTCGGTACCTATGGCTACACCTTC	CASSFGVGTYGYTF
TRBJ2-5	NA	NA	TRBV15	TGTGCCACCAGCAGAGCCAGGGTTGCCCACCAAGAGACCCAGTACTTC	CATSRARVAHQETQYF
TRBJ2-1	TRBD2	once	TRBV3-1/TRBV3-2	TGTGCCAGCAGCCTACTAGCGGGAGAAACAAGGGAGCAGTTCTTC	CASSLLAGETREQFF
TRBJ1-5	TRBD1	NA	TRBV19	TGTGCCAGTAGTATCCGGGACAGGAATCAGCCCCAGCATTTT	CASSIRDRNQPQHF
TRBJ2-7	NA	NA	TRBV19	TGTGCCAGTAGTATGGGGATTAGCGTGTTCGAGCAGTACTTC	CASSMGISVFEQYF
TRBJ2-1	TRBD2	few	TRBV4-1	TGCGCCAGCAGCCAAGGACTAGCGGGGGAGAATGAGCAGTTCTTC	CASSQGLAGENEQFF
TRBJ2-7	NA	NA	TRBV9	TGTGCCAGCAGCGTAGAGGACAGTTCCTACGAGCAGTACTTC	CASSVEDSSYEQYF
TRBJ2-3	TRBD2	NA	TRBV3-1/TRBV3-2	TGTGCCAGCAGCCAAGAATGGCGGGGGGGCCCGACAGATACGCAGTATTTT	CASSQEWRGGPTDTQYF
TRBJ2-2	TRBD2	NA	TRBV28	TGTGCCAGCAGTTCACCCGGGGGGCTAGCGGGCGCGGGGCTGTTTTTT	CASSSPGGLAGAGLFF
TRBJ2-7	TRBD1	NA	TRBV7-9	TGTGCCAGCAGCTCCCCCGGGACAGGGTTCTACGAGCAGTACTTC	CASSSPGTGFYEQYF
TRBJ1-3	TRBD1	few	TRBV24-1	TGTGCCACCAGTGATTCGACAGGGGGAAACACCATATATTTT	CATSDSTGGNTIYF
TRBJ2-7	NA	NA	TRBV6-6	TGTGCCAGCAGTTACCCGCCCGGGGAGCCCTACGAGCAGTACTTC	CASSYPPGEPYEQYF
TRBJ1-2	NA	NA	TRBV5-1	TGCGCCAGCAGCTTGGCAGGGGACGTTTATGGCTACACCTTC	CASSLAGDVYGYTF
TRBJ1-1	TRBD1	NA	TRBV6-4	TGTGCCAGCAGTGGGGTCCGAGGAAGGGGGCGGATGAACACTGAAGCTTTCTTT	CASSGVRGRGRMNTEAFF
TRBJ1-1	NA	NA	TRBV11-2	TGTGCCAGCAGCTTAGCCGGACAGCGCGAAGCTTTCTTT	CASSLAGQREAFF
TRBJ2-7	TRBD2	NA	TRBV7-2	TGTGCCAGCAGCTTAAGGACTAGCGGGAGGGCCTACGAGCAGTACTTC	CASSLRTSGRAYEQYF
TRBJ1-4	NA	NA	TRBV12-5	TGTGCTAGTGCCGGGGGTGAAAAACTGTTTTTT	CASAGGEKLFF
TRBJ2-3	NA	NA	TRBV19	TGTGCCAGTAGTATTATGTTGGGGCGCACAGATACGCAGTATTTT	CASSIMLGRTDTQYF
TRBJ2-2	TRBD2	NA	TRBV7-2	TGTGCCAGCAGCCCTTTCTCTAGCGGGAGGGGGACCGGGGAGCTGTTTTTT	CASSPFSSGRGTGELFF
TRBJ2-3	NA	NA	TRBV7-9	TGTGCCAGCAGCTTAATAAGTTGGGCCCCCGATTCAGATACGCAGTATTTT	CASSLISWAPDSDTQYF
TRBJ2-1	TRBD1	NA	TRBV5-1	TGCGCCAGCAGCTACGACAGGGCGAATGAGCAGTTCTTC	CASSYDRANEQFF
TRBJ2-5	NA	NA	TRBV5-1	TGCGCCAGCAGCCTAGGGGGGGCCCGGGAGACCCAGTACTTC	CASSLGGARETQYF
TRBJ1-4	NA	NA	TRBV9	TGTGCCAGCAGCGGAGTCAGGTCTAATGAAAAACTGTTTTTT	CASSGVRSNEKLFF
TRBJ2-7	NA	NA	TRBV10-1	TGCGCCAGCAGTGAGTCGATACCAGCGGGTGGAGACGAGCAGTACTTC	CASSESIPAGGDEQYF
TRBJ2-5	NA	few	TRBV19	TGTGCCAGTAGTATAGAAGGGGAGCGGGCGCCCCAGTACTTC	CASSIEGERAPQYF
TRBJ2-7	NA	NA	TRBV5-1	TGCGCCAGCAGCTGGGGCGGCGGGGACGAAAGATTAACTGGTCCCGACTACGAGCAGTACTTC	CASSWGGGDERLTGPDYEQYF
TRBJ1-1	NA	NA	TRBV5-4	TGTGCCAGCAGCTTGGGTGGACAGTCGAACACTGAAGCTTTCTTT	CASSLGGQSNTEAFF
TRBJ1-6	TRBD1	NA	TRBV5-3	TGTGCCAGAAGCTGTGACAGGGGGCGTAATTCACCCCTCCACTTT	CARSCDRGRNSPLHF
TRBJ2-7	NA	NA	TRBV6-1	TGTGCCAGCAGTGAATCGAGACTAGAACCCTACGAGCAGTACTTC	CASSESRLEPYEQYF
TRBJ2-1	NA	NA	TRBV6-5	TGTGCCAGCAGTTACCCGGCGGCTAATGAGCAGTTCTTC	CASSYPAANEQFF
TRBJ2-7	TRBD2	NA	TRBV28	TGTGCCAGCACCTTCGGGAGCGGGACGACCTCCTACGAGCAGTACTTC	CASTFGSGTTSYEQYF
TRBJ2-7	TRBD2	NA	TRBV3-1/TRBV3-2	TGTGCCAGCAGCCAACGGACTAGCGGGCGGAGCTCCTACGAGCAGTACTTC	CASSQRTSGRSSYEQYF
TRBJ1-3	NA	NA	TRBV11-3	TGTGCCAGCACTTCAGACTTCTCTGGAAACACCATATATTTT	CASTSDFSGNTIYF
TRBJ2-1	TRBD2	NA	TRBV4-3	TGCGCCAGCAGCCCCCAAGGACTAGCGGGAGGCAATGAGCAGTTCTTC	CASSPQGLAGGNEQFF
TRBJ1-5	TRBD1	NA	TRBV5-1	TGCGCCTTAGGGGACAGAGGAGCTGGTAGCAATCAGCCCCAGCATTTT	CALGDRGAGSNQPQHF
TRBJ2-7	TRBD2	NA	TRBV7-9	TGTGCCAGCAGATCCTCTACTAGCGTCAAGCAGTACTTC	CASRSSTSVKQYF
TRBJ2-7	NA	NA	TRBV5-4	TGTGCCAGCAGCCTCAAACCCAGCTCCTACGAGCAGTACTTC	CASSLKPSSYEQYF
TRBJ2-7	TRBD1	NA	TRBV7-7	TGTGCTAGCAGCTCGGGACAGGGAGTATTATACGAGCAGTACTTC	CASSSGQGVLYEQYF
TRBJ1-2	TRBD1	NA	TRBV29-1	TGCAGCGTCGGGCGAACAGGGGAATATGGCTACACCTTC	CSVGRTGEYGYTF
TRBJ2-1	NA	once	TRBV29-1	TGCAGCTGGGGGGGGCCTAGGACGCAAAATGAGCAGTTCTTC	CSWGGPRTQNEQFF
TRBJ2-5	TRBD2	NA	TRBV5-1	TGCGCCAGCCGTACCGGGACTAGCGTAGAGACCCAGTACTTC	CASRTGTSVETQYF
TRBJ1-2	TRBD1	NA	TRBV27	TGTGCCAGCAGACTGGGGCGGACAGGAAACTATGGCTACACCTTC	CASRLGRTGNYGYTF
TRBJ1-6	NA	NA	TRBV7-9	TGTGCCAGCAGCTTGACTCGTAATTCACCCCTCCACTTT	CASSLTRNSPLHF
TRBJ1-4	NA	once	TRBV7-2	TGTGCCAGCAGCTTCGGGATGACTGATGAAAAACTGTTTTTT	CASSFGMTDEKLFF
TRBJ1-6	NA	NA	TRBV6-5	TGTGCCAGCAGTTACTCGCCACCGAGTTCACCCCTCCACTTT	CASSYSPPSSPLHF
TRBJ1-1	TRBD1	NA	TRBV6-5	TGTGCCAGCAGTAATTCCGGGACAGCGAACACTGAAGCTTTCTTT	CASSNSGTANTEAFF
TRBJ2-7	NA	once	TRBV7-9	TGTGCCAGCACCTTATCAGGGAACGAGCAGTACTTC	CASTLSGNEQYF
TRBJ2-5	TRBD1	NA	TRBV18	TGTGCCAGCTCACCCTCCACAGGGGACGAGGAGACCCAGTACTTC	CASSPSTGDEETQYF
TRBJ2-7	NA	few	TRBV12-3/TRBV12-4	TGTGCCAGCAGCATCGGAGCGGCTAAGCAGTACTTC	CASSIGAAKQYF
TRBJ2-1	TRBD1	once	TRBV7-6	TGTGCCAGCAGCTCCCGGGGGACAGGGGTTCCTGAGCAGTTCTTC	CASSSRGTGVPEQFF
TRBJ2-2	TRBD1	once	TRBV7-3	TGTGCCAGCAGCTCCCAACAGGGGGCGAACACCGGGGAGCTGTTTTTT	CASSSQQGANTGELFF